Listed below are T cell receptor beta chains from one sample, sequenced in a study of CD8+CD57+ T cells in acquired aplastic anemia. One entry per CDR3 protein, called by TCRdb with MiXCR from the reads. The sample shows 200,000 or so distinct CDR3 sequences, roughly half of them seen only once. Material: sorted CD4+, CD8+, or CD8+CD57+ T cells (not recorded which) from PBMCs. These receptors were taken from a human donor with aplastic anemia. Each CDR3 is given with its conserved first and last residue. A D gene is named only where the DNA matches it firmly. Clone size, where shown, is once, few, many, or a class for clones that have expanded.

>TRBV5-1|TRBJ1-6|NA|NA
TGCGCCAGCAGCAACATACGGGACGGAGAGTTGGCACCCCTCCACTTT
CASSNIRDGELAPLHF
>TRBV5-1|TRBJ1-2|many|NA
TGCGCCAGCAGCTCCGCAGGGATTTCCTATGGCTACACCTTC
CASSSAGISYGYTF
>TRBV4-3|TRBJ1-6|NA|TRBD1
TGCGCCAGCAGCCAAGTTATCGGACAGGGGTCACCCCTCCACTTT
CASSQVIGQGSPLHF
>TRBV5-1|TRBJ2-5|few|TRBD1
TGCGCCAGCAGCAAGGACAGGCGTGAGCAAGAGACCCAGTACTTC
CASSKDRREQETQYF
>TRBV7-9|TRBJ2-1|NA|NA
TGTGCCAGCAGCTTCGGCAGGGGCAATGAGCAGTTCTTC
CASSFGRGNEQFF
>TRBV7-2|TRBJ2-3|many|NA
TGTGCCAGCAGCTTAGATCGGTGGAGCACAGATACGCAGTATTTT
CASSLDRWSTDTQYF
>TRBV24-1|TRBJ2-3|few|NA
TGTGCCACCAGTGATTCGGTAGTGGGACGGCAGTATTTT
CATSDSVVGRQYF
>TRBV5-1|TRBJ1-2|NA|NA
TGCGCCAGCAGCTTGGGGCTGTCGCCCGCGCGCGGCTACACCTTC
CASSLGLSPARGYTF
>TRBV7-3|TRBJ1-6|many|NA
TGTGCCAGCAGCTCGGGACAACATAATTCACCCCTCCACTTT
CASSSGQHNSPLHF
>TRBV5-1|TRBJ2-5|NA|NA
TGCGCCAGCAGCTTGCTCTTAGGGGCGGGCCAAGAGACCCAGTACTTC
CASSLLLGAGQETQYF
>TRBV18|TRBJ1-2|NA|NA
TGTGCCAGCTCACAAGACCCGAACTATGGCTACACCTTC
CASSQDPNYGYTF
>TRBV3-1|TRBJ2-3|NA|NA
TGTGCCAGCAGCCAAGTGGGCGAAAGCACAGATACGCAGTATTTT
CASSQVGESTDTQYF
>TRBV7-2|TRBJ2-7|NA|NA
TGTGCCAGCAGCCCATCTTGGCGGGGAACCTACGAGCAGTACTTC
CASSPSWRGTYEQYF
>TRBV27|TRBJ2-7|many|TRBD1
TGTGCCAGCAGTTTAGACAGGGTCTCCTACGAGCAGTACTTC
CASSLDRVSYEQYF
>TRBV3-1|TRBJ2-3|few|NA
TGTGCCAGCAGCCAAGATCAATGGTCCACAGATACGCAGTATTTT
CASSQDQWSTDTQYF
>TRBV7-2|TRBJ2-3|many|NA
TGTGCCAGCAGTCTCAGGGGTTTTCGCACAGATACGCAGTATTTT
CASSLRGFRTDTQYF
>TRBV7-2|TRBJ2-1|many|NA
TGTGCCAGCAGTTCAGGGGGGGGGTCCTACAATGAGCAGTTCTTC
CASSSGGGSYNEQFF
>TRBV10-3|TRBJ2-5|NA|NA
TGTGCCATCAGTGAGGAGGGGATGATGGAGACCCAGTACTTC
CAISEEGMMETQYF
>TRBV6-5|TRBJ2-2|NA|TRBD1
TGTGCCAGCAGTTACGGACAGGGAGTCACCGGGGAGCTGTTTTTT
CASSYGQGVTGELFF
>TRBV10-2|TRBJ2-5|few|NA
TGCGCCAGCGCCCCCTCAGGGACTTACCACCAAGAGACCCAGTACTTC
CASAPSGTYHQETQYF
>TRBV30|TRBJ1-1|few|NA
TGTGCCTACCAGTTAAGGAACACTGAAGCTTTCTTT
CAYQLRNTEAFF
>TRBV7-6|TRBJ2-1|NA|NA
TGTGCCAGCAGCTTCGACAGCCATCCTTCCTACGAGCAGTTCTTC
CASSFDSHPSYEQFF
>TRBV15|TRBJ2-3|NA|NA
TGTGCCACCAGCAGAGATGAGGCCTCTAGCACAGATACGCAGTATTTT
CATSRDEASSTDTQYF
>TRBV10-3|TRBJ2-7|NA|NA
TGTGCCATCAGCCGCGACGGGTCCAACGAGCAGTACTTC
CAISRDGSNEQYF
>TRBV2|TRBJ1-1|NA|NA
TGTGCCAGCAGCCCGTTGGGGTTCTACACTGAAGCTTTCTTT
CASSPLGFYTEAFF
>TRBV19|TRBJ1-6|once|TRBD1
TGTGCCAGTAGTATACAGACAGGGTATGGATCACCCCTCCACTTT
CASSIQTGYGSPLHF
>TRBV24-1|TRBJ2-1|NA|NA
TGTGCCACCAGTGACGCAACCCCGGGCTACAATGAGCAGTTCTTC
CATSDATPGYNEQFF
>TRBV7-2|TRBJ1-2|NA|NA
TGTGCCAGCAGCTTAGAACCGGTCCGCTATGGCTACACCTTC
CASSLEPVRYGYTF
>TRBV11-2|TRBJ2-7|many|TRBD2
TGTGCCAGCAGCCCGGGGGGGGCTAACGAGCAGTACTTC
CASSPGGANEQYF